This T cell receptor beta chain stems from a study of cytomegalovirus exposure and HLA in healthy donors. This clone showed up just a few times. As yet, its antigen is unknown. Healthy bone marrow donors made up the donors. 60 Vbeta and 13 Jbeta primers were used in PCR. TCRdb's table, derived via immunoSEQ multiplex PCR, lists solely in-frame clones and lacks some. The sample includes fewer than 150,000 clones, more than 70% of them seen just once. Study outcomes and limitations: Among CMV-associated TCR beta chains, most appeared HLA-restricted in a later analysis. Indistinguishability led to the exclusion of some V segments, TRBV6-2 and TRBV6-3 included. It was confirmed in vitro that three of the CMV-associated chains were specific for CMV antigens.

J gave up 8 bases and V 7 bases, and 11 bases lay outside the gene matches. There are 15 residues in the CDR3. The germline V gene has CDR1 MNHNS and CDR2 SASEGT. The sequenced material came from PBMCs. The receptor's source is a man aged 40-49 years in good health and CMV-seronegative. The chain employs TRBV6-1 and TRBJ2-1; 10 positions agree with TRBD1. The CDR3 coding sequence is TGTGCCAGCACCATCGGTGGACAGGGGGTGCATGAGCAGTTCTTC. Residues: CASTIGGQGVHEQFF.